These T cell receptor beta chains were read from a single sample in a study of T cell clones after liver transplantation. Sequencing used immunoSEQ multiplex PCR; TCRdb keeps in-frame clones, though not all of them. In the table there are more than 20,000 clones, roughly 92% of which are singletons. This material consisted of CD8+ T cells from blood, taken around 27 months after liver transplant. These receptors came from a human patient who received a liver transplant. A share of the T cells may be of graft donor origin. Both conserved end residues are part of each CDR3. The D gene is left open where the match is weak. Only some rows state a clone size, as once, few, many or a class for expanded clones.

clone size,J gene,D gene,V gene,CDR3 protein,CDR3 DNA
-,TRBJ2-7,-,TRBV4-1,CASRPRHRPSAHEQYF,TGCGCCAGCAGGCCAAGACACAGGCCCTCCGCCCACGAGCAGTACTTC
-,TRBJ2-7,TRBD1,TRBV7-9,CASSFDRDPSYEQYF,TGTGCCAGCAGTTTCGACAGGGACCCCTCCTACGAGCAGTACTTC
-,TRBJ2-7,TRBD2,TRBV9,CASSSGGESYEQYF,TGTGCCAGCAGCTCGGGAGGGGAGTCCTACGAGCAGTACTTC
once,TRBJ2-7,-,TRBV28,CASTPLADPYEQYF,TGTGCCAGCACCCCCCTTGCGGATCCCTACGAGCAGTACTTC
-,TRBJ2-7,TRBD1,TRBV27,CASSPPDRHYEQYF,TGTGCCAGCAGTCCCCCGGACAGGCATTACGAGCAGTACTTC
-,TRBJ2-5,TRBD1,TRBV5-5,CASSYGQGRETQYF,TGTGCCAGCAGCTATGGACAGGGGAGGGAGACCCAGTACTTC
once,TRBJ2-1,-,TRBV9,CASSGDNYNEQFF,TGTGCCAGCAGCGGGGACAACTACAATGAGCAGTTCTTC
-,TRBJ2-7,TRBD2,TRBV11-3,CASSFGGVYEQYF,TGTGCCAGCAGCTTTGGGGGGGTCTACGAGCAGTACTTC
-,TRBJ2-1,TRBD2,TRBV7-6,CASSRPRAGGSYNEQFF,TGTGCCAGCAGCAGACCGAGAGCGGGAGGGTCCTACAATGAGCAGTTCTTC
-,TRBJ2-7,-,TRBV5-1,CASSRNHEQYF,TGCGCCAGCAGCAGAAACCACGAGCAGTACTTC
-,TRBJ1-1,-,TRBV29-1,CSVEAGVGTEAFF,TGCAGCGTTGAAGCAGGGGTCGGAACTGAAGCTTTCTTT
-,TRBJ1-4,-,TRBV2,CASRDHSLTTSINEKLFF,TGTGCCAGCAGGGACCACAGCCTTACCACATCTATTAATGAAAAACTGTTTTTT
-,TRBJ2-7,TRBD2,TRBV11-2,CASSLVAGGSYEQYF,TGTGCCAGCAGCTTAGTAGCGGGAGGCTCCTACGAGCAGTACTTC
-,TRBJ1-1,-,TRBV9,CASRGQGNYAEAFF,TGTGCCAGCAGGGGCCAGGGTAATTATGCTGAAGCTTTCTTT
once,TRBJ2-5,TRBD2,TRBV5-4,CASSFLAETEETQYF,TGTGCCAGCAGCTTCCTAGCGGAGACAGAAGAGACCCAGTACTTC
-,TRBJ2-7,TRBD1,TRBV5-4,CASSFRTGGHEQYF,TGTGCCAGCAGCTTTCGGACAGGGGGCCACGAGCAGTACTTC
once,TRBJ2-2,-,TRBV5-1,CASSLVGNQAGELFF,TGCGCCAGCAGCTTGGTGGGGAACCAGGCCGGGGAGCTGTTTTTT
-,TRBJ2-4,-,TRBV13,CASSLETSADIQYF,TGTGCCAGCAGCTTAGAGACGAGCGCGGACATTCAGTACTTC
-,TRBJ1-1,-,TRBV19,CASSTPGGLVNTEAFF,TGTGCCAGTAGCACCCCTGGAGGGTTGGTAAACACTGAAGCTTTCTTT
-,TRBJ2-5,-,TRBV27,CASSPNGGEGLYQETQYF,TGTGCCAGCAGCCCGAACGGAGGAGAGGGGTTGTACCAAGAGACCCAGTACTTC
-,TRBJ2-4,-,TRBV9,CASSGEQGGKNIQYF,TGTGCCAGCAGCGGGGAACAGGGAGGCAAAAACATTCAGTACTTC
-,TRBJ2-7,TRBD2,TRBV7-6,CASSTGLAGSYEQYF,TGTGCCAGCAGCACTGGGCTAGCGGGGTCCTACGAGCAGTACTTC
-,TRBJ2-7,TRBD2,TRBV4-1,CASSQGLAGHSSYEQYF,TGCGCCAGCAGCCAAGGACTAGCGGGGCACTCCTCCTACGAGCAGTACTTC
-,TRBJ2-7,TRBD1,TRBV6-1,CASRPGQDYEQYF,TGTGCCAGCCGCCCCGGACAGGACTACGAGCAGTACTTC
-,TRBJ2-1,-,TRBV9,CASSPLRLARDEQFF,TGTGCCAGCAGCCCCCTCCGGCTAGCGAGGGATGAGCAGTTCTTC
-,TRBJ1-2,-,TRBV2,CASSDQGIHYGYTF,TGTGCCAGCAGTGACCAGGGTATCCACTATGGCTACACCTTC